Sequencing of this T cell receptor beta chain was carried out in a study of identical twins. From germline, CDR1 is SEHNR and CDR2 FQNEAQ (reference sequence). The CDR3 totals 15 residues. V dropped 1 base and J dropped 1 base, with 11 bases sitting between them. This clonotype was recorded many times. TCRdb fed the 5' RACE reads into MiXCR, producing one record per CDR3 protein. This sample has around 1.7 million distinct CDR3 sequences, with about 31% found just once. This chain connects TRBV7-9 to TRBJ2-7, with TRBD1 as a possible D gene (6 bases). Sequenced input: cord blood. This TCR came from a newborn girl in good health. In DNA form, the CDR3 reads TGTGCCAGCAGCTTAGATACCGGACAGTCCTACGAGCAGTACTTC. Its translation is CASSLDTGQSYEQYF.